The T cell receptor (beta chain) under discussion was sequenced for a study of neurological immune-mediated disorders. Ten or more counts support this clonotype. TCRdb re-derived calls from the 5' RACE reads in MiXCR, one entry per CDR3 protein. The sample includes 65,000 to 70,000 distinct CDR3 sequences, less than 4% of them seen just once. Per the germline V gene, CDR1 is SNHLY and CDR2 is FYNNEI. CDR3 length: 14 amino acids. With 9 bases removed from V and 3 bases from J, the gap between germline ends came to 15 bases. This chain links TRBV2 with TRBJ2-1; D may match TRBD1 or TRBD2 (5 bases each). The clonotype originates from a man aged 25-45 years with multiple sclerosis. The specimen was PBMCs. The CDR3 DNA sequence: TGTGCCAGTCGTTTTGGGGGTAACTACAATGAGCAGTTCTTC. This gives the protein CASRFGGNYNEQFF.